Given below is one T cell receptor (beta chain) in context. Its antigen is still unknown. Germline V gene data show CDR1 as SQVTM and CDR2 as ANQGSEA. Trimming pared 4 bases from V and 2 bases from J, leaving 10 bases between. This CDR3 contains 13 residues. The entry originates in a study of cytomegalovirus exposure and HLA in healthy donors. Across the study: The roughly 110 validation repertoires used the same platform as the 550 to 700 first-cohort repertoires (as reported by a later analysis).

Profiled with immunoSEQ multiplex PCR; TCRdb holds only in-frame clones, not every one. Among under 200,000 clones listed, under 90% were seen once. General study results and limits: Investigators reported 164 TCR beta chains as tied to cytomegalovirus. Subsequent analysis revealed that first-cohort TCR clusters tended to co-occur in the roughly 120 validation repertoires. According to reports, the classifier identified cytomegalovirus status with high specificity and sensitivity.

The source material was PBMCs. The receptor's source is a man aged 18-30 years in good health and CMV-seropositive. The chain links TRBV29-1 to TRBJ2-3; D remains ambiguous. CDR3 bases: TGCAGCGTTGTTTCCCTCCTCACAGATACGCAGTATTTT. Protein: CSVVSLLTDTQYF.